This T cell receptor (beta chain) derives from a study of Graves' ophthalmopathy and Graves' hyperthyroidism. Patients were excluded if they had other autoimmune diseases or uncontrolled infections, and likewise if pregnancy or lactation applied. V lost 0 bases to trimming and J lost 3 bases; unmatched junction nucleotides: 4. Germline V gives CDR1 DFQATT, CDR2 SNEGSKA (reference sequence). The CDR3 length is 15 residues. RNA transcripts served as template for amplifying TCR beta CDR3 sequences. The authors performed first-round RT-PCR with HTBI primers and then a second-round multiplex PCR. TCRdb re-derived calls from the multiplex PCR reads in MiXCR, one entry per CDR3 protein. The sample holds about 1.1 million distinct CDR3 sequences, about two fifths seen once.

The TCR comes from an adult man with Graves' hyperthyroidism. The source material was peripheral blood or thyroid tissue (not recorded which). V and J are TRBV20-1 and TRBJ2-7, with 11 bases fitting TRBD2. The CDR3 nucleotides are TGCAGTGCTAGAGATTTCGGGACTAGCGGCTACGAGCAGTACTTC. Its translation: CSARDFGTSGYEQYF.